The rows below give T cell receptor beta chains drawn from one sample of a study of shared clonotypes between healthy human individuals. Repertoires were generated with immunoSEQ multiplex PCR, while TCRdb's copy carries only in-frame clones and drops some. Counted here are some 530,000 clones, around 73% occurring once; the ten biggest clones make up about 11%. Sequenced input: PBMCs. The receptors here all came from a woman in her forties in good health. Some clones in this sample may be carry-over from other donors' samples. The CDR3 runs from the conserved cysteine through the conserved F or W. The D gene is left open where the match is weak. Not all rows give a size; the values are once, few, many and, for expanded clones, a class.

J gene: TRBJ1-2; D gene: .; clone size: .; V gene: TRBV7-8; CDR3 DNA: TGTGCCAGCAGCTTAGTCCAAATTGGATATGGCTACACCTTC; CDR3 protein: CASSLVQIGYGYTF
J gene: TRBJ2-1; D gene: TRBD2; clone size: .; V gene: TRBV19; CDR3 DNA: TGTGCCAGTAGTATATATTCTAGCGGGGCATACAATGAGCAGTTCTTC; CDR3 protein: CASSIYSSGAYNEQFF
J gene: TRBJ2-2; D gene: TRBD1; clone size: few; V gene: TRBV5-1; CDR3 DNA: TGCGCCAGCAGAGAGGGGGCGCCCGGTTCCGGGGAGCTGTTTTTT; CDR3 protein: CASREGAPGSGELFF
J gene: TRBJ2-7; D gene: TRBD1; clone size: few; V gene: TRBV7-9; CDR3 DNA: TGTGCCAGCAGCAAGGACAGGACTTCCTACGAGCAGTACTTC; CDR3 protein: CASSKDRTSYEQYF
J gene: TRBJ2-3; D gene: TRBD1; clone size: .; V gene: TRBV9; CDR3 DNA: TGTGCCAGCAGCGTCACTCCGACAGGGACCACAGATACGCAGTATTTT; CDR3 protein: CASSVTPTGTTDTQYF
J gene: TRBJ1-2; D gene: .; clone size: once; V gene: TRBV5-4; CDR3 DNA: TGTGCCAGCAGCCCGGAGATAGACCCGGTCTATGGCTACACCTTC; CDR3 protein: CASSPEIDPVYGYTF
J gene: TRBJ2-7; D gene: TRBD2; clone size: .; V gene: TRBV19; CDR3 DNA: TGTGCCAGTAGTATAGATGGGACTAGCGGTTACTACGAGCAGTACTTC; CDR3 protein: CASSIDGTSGYYEQYF
J gene: TRBJ2-5; D gene: .; clone size: .; V gene: TRBV5-1; CDR3 DNA: TGCGCCAGCTCATCCCTACTAGCAGCTGAGGAGACCCAGTACTTC; CDR3 protein: CASSSLLAAEETQYF
J gene: TRBJ2-1; D gene: TRBD2; clone size: .; V gene: TRBV7-3; CDR3 DNA: TGTGCCAGCAGCTCGATAGCGGGAAATGAGCAGTTCTTC; CDR3 protein: CASSSIAGNEQFF
J gene: TRBJ1-1; D gene: .; clone size: .; V gene: TRBV10-3; CDR3 DNA: TGTGCCACCCAAAAGGAGGGCACTGAAGCTTTCTTT; CDR3 protein: CATQKEGTEAFF
J gene: TRBJ1-5; D gene: .; clone size: .; V gene: TRBV6-4; CDR3 DNA: TGTGCCAGCAGTGACTCTTCAGTAAATCAGCCCCAGCATTTT; CDR3 protein: CASSDSSVNQPQHF
J gene: TRBJ2-7; D gene: TRBD2; clone size: .; V gene: TRBV5-1; CDR3 DNA: TGCGCCAGCAGCCTCACTAGCGGGAGGGGTGACTACGAGCAGTACTTC; CDR3 protein: CASSLTSGRGDYEQYF
J gene: TRBJ2-2; D gene: .; clone size: .; V gene: TRBV28; CDR3 DNA: TGTGCCAGCAGTTTGGTGGGACCCGGGGAGCTGTTTTTT; CDR3 protein: CASSLVGPGELFF
J gene: TRBJ2-5; D gene: .; clone size: .; V gene: TRBV5-1; CDR3 DNA: TGCGCCAGCAGCTTGTTGGGACTGCAAGAGACCCAGTACTTC; CDR3 protein: CASSLLGLQETQYF
J gene: TRBJ1-5; D gene: .; clone size: many; V gene: TRBV6-4; CDR3 DNA: TGTGCCAGCAGTGTGGGGGAGAATCAGCCCCAGCATTTT; CDR3 protein: CASSVGENQPQHF
J gene: TRBJ2-7; D gene: TRBD2; clone size: .; V gene: TRBV7-2; CDR3 DNA: TGTGCCAGCAGCTTAGAACTAGCGGGAAGCTACGAGCAGTACTTC; CDR3 protein: CASSLELAGSYEQYF
J gene: TRBJ2-1; D gene: .; clone size: .; V gene: TRBV27; CDR3 DNA: TGTGCCAGCAGTCAATACAATGAGCAGTTCTTC; CDR3 protein: CASSQYNEQFF
J gene: TRBJ2-7; D gene: TRBD2; clone size: .; V gene: TRBV28; CDR3 DNA: TGTGCCAGCAGTCCCGGGACTAGCGGGATGGCCTCCTACGAGCAGTACTTC; CDR3 protein: CASSPGTSGMASYEQYF
J gene: TRBJ2-3; D gene: TRBD2; clone size: .; V gene: TRBV11-2; CDR3 DNA: TGTGCCAGCAGCAGTAGCGGGAGGGCCGCAGATACGCAGTATTTT; CDR3 protein: CASSSSGRAADTQYF
J gene: TRBJ2-5; D gene: .; clone size: .; V gene: TRBV5-4; CDR3 DNA: TGTGCCAGCAGCCCCGAGAGGAGGGCCGGGGAGACCCAGTACTTC; CDR3 protein: CASSPERRAGETQYF
J gene: TRBJ2-3; D gene: .; clone size: once; V gene: TRBV5-1; CDR3 DNA: TGCGCCAGCAGGCGGGCTAGCGAGGCAGATACGCAGTATTTT; CDR3 protein: CASRRASEADTQYF
J gene: TRBJ2-7; D gene: TRBD2; clone size: .; V gene: TRBV7-2; CDR3 DNA: TGTGCCAGCAGCTTCTCTAGCGGGAGTAACCACGAGCAGTACTTC; CDR3 protein: CASSFSSGSNHEQYF
J gene: TRBJ1-2; D gene: .; clone size: .; V gene: TRBV7-2; CDR3 DNA: TGTGCCAGCAGCTTACCCGATATGCGTGGCTACACCTTC; CDR3 protein: CASSLPDMRGYTF